This T cell receptor (beta chain) emerged from a study of T cells in Graves' hyperthyroidism and ophthalmopathy. Study-level information: Blood was drawn when the patient was first diagnosed and still untreated.

Thyroid ultrasound and orbital computed tomography, with clinical symptoms and serum thyroxine and TRAb, informed diagnoses. TCR beta CDR3 regions were amplified from RNA. TCR CDR3 underwent first-round RT-PCR with the HTBI primer set. TCRdb independently ran MiXCR on the multiplex PCR reads; one entry per CDR3 protein. The data show hundreds of thousands of distinct CDR3 sequences, with over 15% seen just once and 15% to 20% held by the top ten. In its sample, this clonotype was seen a few times. Its antigen remains unknown. General study findings and limits: Ophthalmopathy could be told apart from stable hyperthyroidism with a 13 V-J model.

The CDR3 length is 13 residues. Germline V gene data show CDR1 as SQVTM and CDR2 as ANQGSEA. The trim removed 5 bases at V and 6 bases at J, leaving 9 bases unmatched. Material: blood. The receptor comes from a woman aged 18-30 years with Graves' ophthalmopathy. The chain uses TRBV29-1 and TRBJ1-2; TRBD1 aligns across 7 bases. In DNA, the CDR3 is TGCAGCGTTTCCGCATCGACAGGGAATGGCTACACCTTC. As protein: CSVSASTGNGYTF.